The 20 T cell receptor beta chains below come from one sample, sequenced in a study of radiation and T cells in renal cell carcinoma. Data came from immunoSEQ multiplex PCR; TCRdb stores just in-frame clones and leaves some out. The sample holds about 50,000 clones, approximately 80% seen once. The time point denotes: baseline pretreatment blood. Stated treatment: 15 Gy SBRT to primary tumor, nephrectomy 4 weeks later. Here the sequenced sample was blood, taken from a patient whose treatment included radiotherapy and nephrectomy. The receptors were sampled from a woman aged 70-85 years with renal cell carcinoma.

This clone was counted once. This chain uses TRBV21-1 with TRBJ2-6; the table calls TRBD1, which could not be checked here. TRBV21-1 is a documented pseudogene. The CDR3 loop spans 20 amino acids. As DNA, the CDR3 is TGTGCCAGCAGCATCGAAAAGGAAGGGACAGTCAGCTCTGGGGCCAACGTCCTGACTTTC. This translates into CASSIEKEGTVSSGANVLTF.

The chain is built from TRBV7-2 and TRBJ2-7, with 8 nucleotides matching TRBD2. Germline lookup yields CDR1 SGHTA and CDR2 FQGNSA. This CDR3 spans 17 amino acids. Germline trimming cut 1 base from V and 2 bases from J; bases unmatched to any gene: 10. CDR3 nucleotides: TGTGCCAGCAGCTTAGGTTGGGGAGGGACTAGAGCCTACGAGCAGTACTTC. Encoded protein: CASSLGWGGTRAYEQYF.

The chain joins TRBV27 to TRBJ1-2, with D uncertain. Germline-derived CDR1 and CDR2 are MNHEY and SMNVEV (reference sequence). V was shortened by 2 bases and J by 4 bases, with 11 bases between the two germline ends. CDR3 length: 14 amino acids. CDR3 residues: CASSLTGAVYGYTF. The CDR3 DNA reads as TGTGCCAGCAGTTTAACCGGAGCGGTCTATGGCTACACCTTC.

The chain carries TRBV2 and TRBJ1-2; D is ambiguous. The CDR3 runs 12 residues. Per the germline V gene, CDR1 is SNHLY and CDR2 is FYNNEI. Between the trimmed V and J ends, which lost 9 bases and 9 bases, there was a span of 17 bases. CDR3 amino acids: CARELLGFRYTF. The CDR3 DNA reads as TGTGCCAGAGAGCTTTTAGGGTTTCGCTACACCTTC.

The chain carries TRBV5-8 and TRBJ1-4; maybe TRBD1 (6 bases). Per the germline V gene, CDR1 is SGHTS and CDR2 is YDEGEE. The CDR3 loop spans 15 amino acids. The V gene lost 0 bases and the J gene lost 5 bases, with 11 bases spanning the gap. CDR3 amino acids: CASSLGQGMNEKLFF. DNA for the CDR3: TGTGCCAGCAGCTTGGGGCAGGGGATGAATGAAAAACTGTTTTTT.

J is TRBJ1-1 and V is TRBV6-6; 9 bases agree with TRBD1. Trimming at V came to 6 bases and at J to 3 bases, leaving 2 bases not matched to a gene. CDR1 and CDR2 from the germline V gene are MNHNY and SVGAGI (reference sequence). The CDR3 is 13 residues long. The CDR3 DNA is TGTGCCAGCAGGCGGACAGGGGACACTGAAGCTTTCTTT. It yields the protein CASRRTGDTEAFF.

CDR3: CASSTLAGGSADTQYF. CDR3 bases: TGTGCCAGCAGCACACTAGCGGGAGGGAGTGCAGATACGCAGTATTTT. The V call is TRBV2, the J call TRBJ2-3, with TRBD2 matching over 13 bases. The V segment lost 6 bases and the J segment 4 bases; nucleotides outside the gene matches: 7. The CDR3 has 16 amino acids. CDR1 is SNHLY, CDR2 FYNNEI, per germline.

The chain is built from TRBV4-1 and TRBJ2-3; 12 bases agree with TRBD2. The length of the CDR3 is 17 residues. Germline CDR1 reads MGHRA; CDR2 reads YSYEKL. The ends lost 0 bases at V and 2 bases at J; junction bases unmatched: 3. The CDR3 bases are TGCGCCAGCAGCCAAGAGGCTAGCGGGGGGGCCACAGATACGCAGTATTTT. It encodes CASSQEASGGATDTQYF.

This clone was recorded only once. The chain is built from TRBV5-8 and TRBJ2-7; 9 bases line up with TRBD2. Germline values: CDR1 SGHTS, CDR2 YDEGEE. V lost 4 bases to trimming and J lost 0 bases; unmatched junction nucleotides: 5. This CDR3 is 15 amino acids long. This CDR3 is CASSGSGGFSYEQYF. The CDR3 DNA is TGTGCCAGCAGCGGTAGCGGGGGCTTCTCCTACGAGCAGTACTTC.

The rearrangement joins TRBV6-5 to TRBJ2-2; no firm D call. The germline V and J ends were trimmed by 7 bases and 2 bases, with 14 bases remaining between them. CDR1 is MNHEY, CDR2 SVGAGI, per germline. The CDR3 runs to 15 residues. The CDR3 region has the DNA TGTGCCAGCAAACTCCGGGTCTTAAACACCGGGGAGCTGTTTTTT. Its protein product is CASKLRVLNTGELFF.

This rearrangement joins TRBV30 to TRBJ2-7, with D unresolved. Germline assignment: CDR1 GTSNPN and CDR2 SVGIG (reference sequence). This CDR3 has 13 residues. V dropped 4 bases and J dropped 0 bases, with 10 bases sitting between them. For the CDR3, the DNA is TGTGCCTGGACAGGACGGAACTCCTACGAGCAGTACTTC. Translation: CAWTGRNSYEQYF.

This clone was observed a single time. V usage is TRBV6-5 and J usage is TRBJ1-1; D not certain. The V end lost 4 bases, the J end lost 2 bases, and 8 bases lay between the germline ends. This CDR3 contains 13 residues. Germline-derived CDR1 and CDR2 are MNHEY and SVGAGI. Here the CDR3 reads CASSSSANTEAFF. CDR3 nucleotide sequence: TGTGCCAGCAGTTCGTCTGCAAACACTGAAGCTTTCTTT.

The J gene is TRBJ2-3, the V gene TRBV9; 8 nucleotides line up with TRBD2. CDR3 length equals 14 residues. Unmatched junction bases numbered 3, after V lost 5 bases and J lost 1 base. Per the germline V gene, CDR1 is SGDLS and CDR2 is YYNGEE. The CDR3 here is CASSFSGGTDTQYF. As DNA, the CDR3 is TGTGCCAGCAGTTTTAGCGGGGGCACAGATACGCAGTATTTT.

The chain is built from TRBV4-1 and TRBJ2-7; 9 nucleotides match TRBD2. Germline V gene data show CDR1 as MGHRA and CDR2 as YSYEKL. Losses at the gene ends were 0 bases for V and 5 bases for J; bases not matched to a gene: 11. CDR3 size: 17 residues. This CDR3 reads CASSQDLVRGGRDEQYF. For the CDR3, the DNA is TGCGCCAGCAGCCAAGATCTGGTGCGGGGGGGGCGGGACGAGCAGTACTTC.

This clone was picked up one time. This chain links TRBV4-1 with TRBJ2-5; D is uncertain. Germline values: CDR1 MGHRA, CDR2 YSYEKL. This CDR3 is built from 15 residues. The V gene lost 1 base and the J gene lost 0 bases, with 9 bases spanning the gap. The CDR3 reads CASSQGAANQETQYF. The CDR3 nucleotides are TGCGCCAGCAGCCAAGGGGCGGCCAACCAAGAGACCCAGTACTTC.

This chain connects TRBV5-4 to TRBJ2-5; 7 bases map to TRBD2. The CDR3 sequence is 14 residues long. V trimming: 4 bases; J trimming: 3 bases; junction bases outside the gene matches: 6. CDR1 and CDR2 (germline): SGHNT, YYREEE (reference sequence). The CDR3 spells CASSAKGGEETQYF. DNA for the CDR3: TGTGCCAGCAGCGCTAAGGGAGGGGAAGAGACCCAGTACTTC.

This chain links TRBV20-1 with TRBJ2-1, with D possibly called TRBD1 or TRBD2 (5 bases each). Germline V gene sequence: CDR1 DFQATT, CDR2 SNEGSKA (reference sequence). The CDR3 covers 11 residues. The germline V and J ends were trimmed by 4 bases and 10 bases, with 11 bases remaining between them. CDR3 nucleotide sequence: TGCAGTGCTACGAGGGGTGCCGAGCAGTTCTTC. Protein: CSATRGAEQFF.

CDR3 region: CASRPPGGRANEKLFF. The CDR3 coding sequence is TGTGCCAGCAGGCCCCCCGGTGGAAGGGCTAATGAAAAACTGTTTTTT. The V and J genes are TRBV6-6 and TRBJ1-4; D uncertain. In germline, CDR1 is MNHNY, CDR2 SVGAGI (reference sequence). Trimming shortened V by 6 bases and J by 3 bases, and 17 bases separated the two germline ends. The CDR3 consists of 16 residues.

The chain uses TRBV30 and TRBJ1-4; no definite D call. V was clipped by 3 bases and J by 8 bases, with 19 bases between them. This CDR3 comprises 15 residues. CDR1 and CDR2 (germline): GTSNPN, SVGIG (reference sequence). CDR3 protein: CAWSGFGGRREKLFF. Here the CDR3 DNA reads TGTGCCTGGAGCGGATTCGGCGGGAGAAGGGAAAAACTGTTTTTT.

CDR3 in amino acids: CASRDRQGMMNEQFF. The CDR3 DNA reads TGCGCCAGCAGAGATCGACAGGGGATGATGAATGAGCAGTTCTTC. The chain is built from TRBV4-1 and TRBJ2-1; TRBD1 matches 8 bases. This CDR3 comprises 15 residues. Trimming took 6 bases from V and 7 from J; bases not matched to a gene: 11. The V gene's germline CDR1 is MGHRA and CDR2 YSYEKL.